This TCR beta chain was found in a study of blood T cell repertoires in COVID-19. Across the study: PBMCs, B-cell-depleted T cells, or T cells provided the cDNA or gDNA that made up the material.

V shed 3 bases and J shed 5 bases, with 11 bases lying between them. From germline, CDR1 is LNHDA and CDR2 SQIVND (reference sequence). This CDR3 has 14 residues. As originally analysed: How many nucleated cells were present was estimated from reference gene primer amplification. Clones were sequenced by immunoSEQ multiplex PCR, and TCRdb holds only the in-frame ones, with some missing. V, J and clone size were drawn from that table, and D and trimming were deduced from the DNA. Here the sample spans 150,000 to 200,000 clones, more than 75% being singletons. This clone was observed a few times. The source material was peripheral blood. The TCR was taken from a man aged 50-59 years who had recovered from COVID-19. The J gene is TRBJ1-5, the V gene TRBV19; tentative D call: TRBD1 (5 bases). The CDR3 is CASSIFQGDQPQHF. CDR3 coding DNA: TGTGCCAGTAGTATTTTCCAGGGCGATCAGCCCCAGCATTTT.